This TCR beta chain was captured in a study of shared T cell receptors in the human thymus. The CDR3 length is 18 residues. With V trimmed by 1 base and J by 5 bases, 14 bases remained unmatched. Germline CDR1 and CDR2: SGHTA and FQGNSA. The table came from immunoSEQ multiplex PCR; TCRdb's copy has only in-frame clones and leaves some out. Here the sample spans roughly 500,000 clones, approximately 80% being singletons. These records were also assigned to another study, of human thymus T cells. That source reports: Healthy Finnish infants undergoing corrective surgery for congenital heart defects provided the donor material. Thymic repertoires from unrelated individuals overlapped highly, related research reported.

This rearrangement joins TRBV7-2 to TRBJ2-5; 9 bases match TRBD2. This TCR derives from a boy younger than two with a congenital heart defect. The sample comprised thymocytes. The CDR3 here is CASSLVNLGSGRRETQYF. The DNA for the CDR3 is TGTGCCAGCAGCTTAGTCAACCTAGGGAGCGGGAGGCGGGAGACCCAGTACTTC. The full variable domain, its missing parts supplied by reference TRBV7-2 and TRBJ2-5, is GAGVSQSPSNKVTEKGKDVELRCDPISGHTALYWYRQSLGQGLEFLIYFQGNSAPDKSGLPSDRFSAERTGGSVSTLTIQRTQQEDSAVYLCASSLVNLGSGRRETQYFGPGTRLLVL.